This entry concerns a single T cell receptor beta chain. The sample belongs to a study of a mutant IDH1 vaccine in newly diagnosed glioma. Study context: Sex among treated patients split around 60% male, about 40% female; mean age was roughly 40 years.

As to time point: baseline, week 1 (first vaccination visit). Regarding treatment: pre-vaccination baseline after standard-of-care therapy. Tumors from donors were new WHO grade 3 or 4 IDH1-mutant astrocytomas with ATRX loss. Germline-derived CDR1 and CDR2 are SNHLY and FYNNEI. CDR3 length equals 15 residues. V trimming: 7 bases; J trimming: 3 bases; junction bases outside the gene matches: 8. Only in-frame clones appear in the TCRdb table, and some are missing; sequencing was by immunoSEQ multiplex PCR. The table lists roughly 38,000 clones, roughly 78% of them singletons. This chain uses TRBV2 with TRBJ2-3; 9 nucleotides agree with TRBD1. This receptor was taken from a man aged 40-50 years with glioma. Some clones in this sample may be carry-over from other donors' samples. This material consisted of PBMCs, taken from a glioma patient treated with radiotherapy, temozolomide or both. The CDR3 sequence: CASIWGTGRTDTQYF. Here the CDR3 DNA reads TGTGCCAGCATATGGGGGACAGGGCGAACAGATACGCAGTATTTT.